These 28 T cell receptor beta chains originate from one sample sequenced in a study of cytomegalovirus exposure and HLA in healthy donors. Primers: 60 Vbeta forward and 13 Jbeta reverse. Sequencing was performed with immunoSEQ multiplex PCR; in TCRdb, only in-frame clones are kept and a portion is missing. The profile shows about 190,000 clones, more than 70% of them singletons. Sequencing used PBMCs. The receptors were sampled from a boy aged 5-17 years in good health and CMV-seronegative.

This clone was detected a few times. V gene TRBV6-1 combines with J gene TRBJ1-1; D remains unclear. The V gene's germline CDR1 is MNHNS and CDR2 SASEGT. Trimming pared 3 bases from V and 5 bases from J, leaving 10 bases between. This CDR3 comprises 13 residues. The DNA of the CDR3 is TGTGCCAGCAGTGAGAGAGGGTGGACTGAAGCTTTCTTT. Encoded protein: CASSERGWTEAFF.

Written as DNA, the CDR3 is TGTGCCAGCAGCCCTCACGGACTAGCGGGTAGCTCCTACAATGAGCAGTTCTTC. It yields the protein CASSPHGLAGSSYNEQFF. The chain couples TRBV5-5 to TRBJ2-1; 11 bases match TRBD2. Germline values: CDR1 SGHKS, CDR2 YYEKEE (reference sequence). Trimming at V came to 4 bases and at J to 0 bases, leaving 9 bases not matched to a gene. The CDR3 contains 18 residues.

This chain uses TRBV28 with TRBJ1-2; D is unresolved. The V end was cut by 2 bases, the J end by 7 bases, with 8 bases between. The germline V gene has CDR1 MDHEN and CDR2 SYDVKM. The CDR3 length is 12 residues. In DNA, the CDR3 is TGTGCCAGCAGTTTAACGGTTGCTGGCTACACCTTC. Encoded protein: CASSLTVAGYTF.

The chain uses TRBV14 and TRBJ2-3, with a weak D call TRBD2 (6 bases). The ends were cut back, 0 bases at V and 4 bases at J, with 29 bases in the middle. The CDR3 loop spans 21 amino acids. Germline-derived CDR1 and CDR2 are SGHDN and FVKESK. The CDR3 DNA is TGTGCCAGCAGCCAAGATCTCTGGCGAGGAGGCCGGGAGAAGAAATCAGATACGCAGTATTTT. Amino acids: CASSQDLWRGGREKKSDTQYF.

The CDR3 nucleotides are TGTGCCAGCAGTTTGGCCGGGACAGTGAACACTGAAGCTTTCTTT. Residues: CASSLAGTVNTEAFF. This chain uses TRBV27 with TRBJ1-1, with 7 bases aligning to TRBD1. V was clipped by 3 bases and J by 0 bases; unmatched bases: 4. The CDR3 spans 15 residues. Germline V gene sequence: CDR1 MNHEY, CDR2 SMNVEV (reference sequence).

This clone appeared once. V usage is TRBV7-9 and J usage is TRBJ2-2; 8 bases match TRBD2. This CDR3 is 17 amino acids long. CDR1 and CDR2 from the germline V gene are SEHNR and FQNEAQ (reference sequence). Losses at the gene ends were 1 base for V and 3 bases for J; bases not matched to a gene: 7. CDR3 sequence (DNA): TGTGCCAGCAGCTTAGTCGCGGCTAGCGGGTACACCGGGGAGCTGTTTTTT. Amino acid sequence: CASSLVAASGYTGELFF.

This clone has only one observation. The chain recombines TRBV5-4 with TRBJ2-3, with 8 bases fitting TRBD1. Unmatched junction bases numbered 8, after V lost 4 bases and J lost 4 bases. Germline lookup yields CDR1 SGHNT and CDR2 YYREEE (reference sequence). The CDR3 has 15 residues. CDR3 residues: CASSPAGQGSDTQYF. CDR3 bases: TGTGCCAGCAGCCCCGCTGGACAGGGCTCAGATACGCAGTATTTT.

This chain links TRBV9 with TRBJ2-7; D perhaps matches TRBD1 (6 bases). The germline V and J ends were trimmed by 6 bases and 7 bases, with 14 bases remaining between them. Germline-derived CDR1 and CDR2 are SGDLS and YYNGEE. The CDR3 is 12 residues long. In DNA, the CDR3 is TGTGCCAGCACCGACGTAGGGGGTGAGCAGTACTTC. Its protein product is CASTDVGGEQYF.

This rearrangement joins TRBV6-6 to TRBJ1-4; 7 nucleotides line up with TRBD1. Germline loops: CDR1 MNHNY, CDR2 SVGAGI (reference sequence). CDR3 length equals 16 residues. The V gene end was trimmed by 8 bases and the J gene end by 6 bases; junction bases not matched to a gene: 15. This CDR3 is CASYRAGGASDEKLFF. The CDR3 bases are TGTGCCAGCTACCGGGCAGGGGGAGCATCAGATGAAAAACTGTTTTTT.

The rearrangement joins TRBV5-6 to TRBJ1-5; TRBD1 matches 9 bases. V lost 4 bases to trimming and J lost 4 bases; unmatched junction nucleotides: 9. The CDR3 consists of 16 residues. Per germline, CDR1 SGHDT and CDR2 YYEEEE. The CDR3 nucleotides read TGTGCCAGCAGCCTCCGGGACAGGGAACGTAATCAGCCCCAGCATTTT. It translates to CASSLRDRERNQPQHF.

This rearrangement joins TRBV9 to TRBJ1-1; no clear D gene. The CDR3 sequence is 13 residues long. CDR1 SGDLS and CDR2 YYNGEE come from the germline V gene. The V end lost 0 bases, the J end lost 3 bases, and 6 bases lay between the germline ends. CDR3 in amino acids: CASSVVRDTEAFF. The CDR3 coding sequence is TGTGCCAGCAGCGTAGTTCGAGACACTGAAGCTTTCTTT.

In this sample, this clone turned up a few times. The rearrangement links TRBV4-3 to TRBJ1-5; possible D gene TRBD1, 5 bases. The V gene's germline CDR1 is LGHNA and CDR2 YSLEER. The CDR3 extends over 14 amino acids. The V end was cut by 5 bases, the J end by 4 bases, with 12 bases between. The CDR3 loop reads CASSYLRGNQPQHF. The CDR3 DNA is TGCGCCAGCAGCTATCTGCGGGGGAATCAGCCCCAGCATTTT.

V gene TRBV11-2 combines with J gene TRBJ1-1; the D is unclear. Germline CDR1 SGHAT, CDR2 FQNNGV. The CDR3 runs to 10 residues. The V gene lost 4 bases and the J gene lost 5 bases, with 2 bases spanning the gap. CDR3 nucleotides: TGTGCCAGCAGCTCAACTGAAGCTTTCTTT. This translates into CASSSTEAFF.

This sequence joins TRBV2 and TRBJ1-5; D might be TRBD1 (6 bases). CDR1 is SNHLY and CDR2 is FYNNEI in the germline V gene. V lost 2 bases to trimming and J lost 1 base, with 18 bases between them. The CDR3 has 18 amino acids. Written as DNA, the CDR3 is TGTGCCAGCAGTGAATTAGGGGGGGTTGGTTTGAGCAATCAGCCCCAGCATTTT. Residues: CASSELGGVGLSNQPQHF.

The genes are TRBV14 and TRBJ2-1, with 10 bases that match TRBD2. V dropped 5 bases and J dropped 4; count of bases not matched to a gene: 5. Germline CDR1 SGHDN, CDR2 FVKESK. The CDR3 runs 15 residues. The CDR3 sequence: CASSLLAGRYNEQFF. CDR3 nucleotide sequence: TGTGCCAGCAGCTTACTAGCGGGGCGGTACAATGAGCAGTTCTTC.

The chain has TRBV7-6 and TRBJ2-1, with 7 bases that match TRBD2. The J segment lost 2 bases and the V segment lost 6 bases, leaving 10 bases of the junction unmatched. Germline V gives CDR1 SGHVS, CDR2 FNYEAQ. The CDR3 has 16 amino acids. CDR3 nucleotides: TGTGCCAGCAGTCTAGAGGTACGGGGGGCCTACAATGAGCAGTTCTTC. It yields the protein CASSLEVRGAYNEQFF.

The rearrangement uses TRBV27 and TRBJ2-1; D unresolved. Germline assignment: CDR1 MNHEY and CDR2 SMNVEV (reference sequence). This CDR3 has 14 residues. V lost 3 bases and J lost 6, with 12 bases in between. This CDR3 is CASSFPGQLNEQFF. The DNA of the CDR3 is TGTGCCAGCAGTTTCCCGGGTCAACTCAATGAGCAGTTCTTC.

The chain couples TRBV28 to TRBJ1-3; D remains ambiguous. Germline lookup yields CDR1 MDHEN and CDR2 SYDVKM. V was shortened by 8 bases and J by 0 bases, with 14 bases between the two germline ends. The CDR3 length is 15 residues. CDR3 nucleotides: TGTGCCAGCGTAACAGCTACCAGCTCTGGAAACACCATATATTTT. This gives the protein CASVTATSSGNTIYF. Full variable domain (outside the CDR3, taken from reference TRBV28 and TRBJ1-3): DVKVTQSSRYLVKRTGEKVFLECVQDMDHENMFWYRQDPGLGLRLIYFSYDVKMKEKGDIPEGYSVSREKKERFSLILESASTNQTSMYLCASVTATSSGNTIYFGEGSWLTVV.

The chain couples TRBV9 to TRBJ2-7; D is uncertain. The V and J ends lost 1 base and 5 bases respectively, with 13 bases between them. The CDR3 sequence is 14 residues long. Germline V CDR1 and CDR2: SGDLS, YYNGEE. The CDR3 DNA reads TGTGCCAGCAGCGTAAATAGTAATCCCCACGAGCAGTACTTC. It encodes CASSVNSNPHEQYF.

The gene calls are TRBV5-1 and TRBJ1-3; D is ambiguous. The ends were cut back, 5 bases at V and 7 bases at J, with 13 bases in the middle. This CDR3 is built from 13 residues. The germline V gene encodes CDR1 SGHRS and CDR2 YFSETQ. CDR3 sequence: CASSPTGDNTIYF. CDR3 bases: TGCGCCAGCAGTCCGACCGGGGATAACACCATATATTTT.

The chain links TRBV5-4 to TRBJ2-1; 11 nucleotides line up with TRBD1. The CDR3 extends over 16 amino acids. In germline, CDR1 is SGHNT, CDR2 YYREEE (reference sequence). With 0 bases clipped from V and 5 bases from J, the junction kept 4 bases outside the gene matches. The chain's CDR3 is CASSLAGGQGDNEQFF. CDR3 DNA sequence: TGTGCCAGCAGCTTGGCTGGGGGACAGGGGGACAATGAGCAGTTCTTC.

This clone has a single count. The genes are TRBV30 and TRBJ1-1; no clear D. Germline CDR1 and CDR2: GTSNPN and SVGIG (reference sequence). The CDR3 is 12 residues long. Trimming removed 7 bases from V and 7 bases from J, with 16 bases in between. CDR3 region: CAFGLSGSEAFF. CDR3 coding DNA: TGTGCCTTTGGACTAAGTGGGAGTGAAGCTTTCTTT.

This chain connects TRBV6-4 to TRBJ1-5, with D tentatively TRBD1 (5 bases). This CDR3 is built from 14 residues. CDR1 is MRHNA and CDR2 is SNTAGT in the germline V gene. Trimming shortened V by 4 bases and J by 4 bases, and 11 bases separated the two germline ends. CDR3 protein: CASSVIGGNQPQHF. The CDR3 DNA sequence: TGTGCCAGCAGTGTAATCGGGGGTAATCAGCCCCAGCATTTT.

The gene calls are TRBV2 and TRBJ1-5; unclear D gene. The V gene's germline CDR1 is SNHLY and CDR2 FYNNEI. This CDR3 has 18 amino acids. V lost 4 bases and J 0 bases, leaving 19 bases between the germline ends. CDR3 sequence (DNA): TGTGCCAGCAGTGCCTATGGTTCGGGGATTTATAGCAATCAGCCCCAGCATTTT. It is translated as CASSAYGSGIYSNQPQHF.

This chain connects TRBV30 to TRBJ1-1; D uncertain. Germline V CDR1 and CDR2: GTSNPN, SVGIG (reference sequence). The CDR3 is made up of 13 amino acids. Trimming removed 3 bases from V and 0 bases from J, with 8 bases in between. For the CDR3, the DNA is TGTGCCTGGAGCCTTCAGGTGAACACTGAAGCTTTCTTT. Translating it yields CAWSLQVNTEAFF.

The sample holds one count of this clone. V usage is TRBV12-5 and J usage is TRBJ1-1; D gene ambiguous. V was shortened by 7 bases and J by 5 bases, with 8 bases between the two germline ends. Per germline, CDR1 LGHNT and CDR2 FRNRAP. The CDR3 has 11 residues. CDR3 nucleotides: TGTGCTAGTGCGGCGGGGACTGAAGCTTTCTTT. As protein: CASAAGTEAFF. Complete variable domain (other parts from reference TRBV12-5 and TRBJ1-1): DARVTQTPRHKVTEMGQEVTMRCQPILGHNTVFWYRQTMMQGLELLAYFRNRAPLDDSGMPKDRFSAEMPDATLATLKIQPSEPRDSAVYFCASAAGTEAFFGQGTRLTVV.

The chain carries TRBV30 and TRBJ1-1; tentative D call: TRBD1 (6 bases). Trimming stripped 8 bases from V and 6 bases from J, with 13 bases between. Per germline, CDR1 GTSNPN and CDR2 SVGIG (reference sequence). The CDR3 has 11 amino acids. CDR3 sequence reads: CAGGRGAEAFF. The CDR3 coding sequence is TGTGCCGGGGGGAGGGGGGCTGAAGCTTTCTTT.

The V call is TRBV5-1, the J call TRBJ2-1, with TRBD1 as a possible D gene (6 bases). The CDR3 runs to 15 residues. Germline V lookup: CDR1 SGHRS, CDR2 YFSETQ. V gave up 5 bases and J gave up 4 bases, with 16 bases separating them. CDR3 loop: CASRSEGVSYNEQFF. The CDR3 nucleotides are TGCGCCAGCAGGTCAGAGGGGGTGTCATACAATGAGCAGTTCTTC.